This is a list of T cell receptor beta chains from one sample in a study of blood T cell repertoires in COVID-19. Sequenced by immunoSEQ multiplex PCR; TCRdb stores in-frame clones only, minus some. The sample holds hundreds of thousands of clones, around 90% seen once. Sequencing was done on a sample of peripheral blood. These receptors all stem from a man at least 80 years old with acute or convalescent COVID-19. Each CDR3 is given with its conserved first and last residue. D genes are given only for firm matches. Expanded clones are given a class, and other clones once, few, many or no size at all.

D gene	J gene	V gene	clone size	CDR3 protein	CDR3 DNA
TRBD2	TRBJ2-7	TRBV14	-	CASSQDFGPTSGFSYEQYF	TGTGCCAGCAGCCAAGATTTCGGGCCAACTAGCGGATTCTCCTACGAGCAGTACTTC
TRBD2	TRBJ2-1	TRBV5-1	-	CASSSREGLYNEQFF	TGCGCCAGCAGCTCCCGGGAGGGCCTCTACAATGAGCAGTTCTTC
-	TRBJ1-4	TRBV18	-	CASSPRATRWEKLFF	TGTGCCAGCTCACCACGAGCTACCCGGTGGGAAAAACTGTTTTTT
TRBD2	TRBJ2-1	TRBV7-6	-	CASSLAPGGAGGINEQFF	TGTGCCAGCAGCTTAGCTCCGGGGGGAGCGGGAGGGATCAATGAGCAGTTCTTC
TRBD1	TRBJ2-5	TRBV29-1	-	CSVGQGAPETQYF	TGCAGCGTGGGACAGGGAGCCCCAGAGACCCAGTACTTC
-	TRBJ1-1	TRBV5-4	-	CASSLNRNTEAFF	TGTGCCAGCAGCCTAAATAGGAACACTGAAGCTTTCTTT
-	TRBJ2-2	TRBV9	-	CASSVGEGGSLNTGELFF	TGTGCCAGCAGCGTAGGAGAGGGAGGTTCTTTGAACACCGGGGAGCTGTTTTTT
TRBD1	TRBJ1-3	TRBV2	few	CASREWTGSGNTIYF	TGTGCCAGCAGAGAATGGACAGGCTCTGGAAACACCATATATTTT
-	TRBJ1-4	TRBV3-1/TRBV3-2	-	CASSPKGHGNEKLFF	TGTGCCAGCAGCCCCAAAGGCCACGGGAATGAAAAACTGTTTTTT
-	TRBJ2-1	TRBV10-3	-	CAISDSGGGRNEQFF	TGTGCCATCAGTGATTCGGGGGGCGGAAGAAATGAGCAGTTCTTC
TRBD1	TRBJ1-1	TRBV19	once	CASNPVAGGTEAFF	TGTGCCAGTAACCCGGTCGCAGGGGGAACTGAAGCTTTCTTT
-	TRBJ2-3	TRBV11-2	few	CASSFIGESSDTQYF	TGTGCCAGCAGCTTTATCGGGGAATCGTCAGATACGCAGTATTTT
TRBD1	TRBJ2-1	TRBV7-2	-	CASSSGQRSYNEQFF	TGTGCCAGCAGCTCGGGACAGCGGAGTTACAATGAGCAGTTCTTC
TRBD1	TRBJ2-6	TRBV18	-	CASSPLGTGGSGANVLTF	TGTGCCAGCTCACCCCTGGGGACAGGGGGCTCTGGGGCCAACGTCCTGACTTTC
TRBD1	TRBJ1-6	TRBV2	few	CASSQGPGGRSPLHF	TGTGCCAGCAGTCAGGGGCCAGGGGGCCGTTCACCCCTCCACTTT
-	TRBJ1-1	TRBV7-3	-	CASSPGTQNTEAFF	TGTGCCAGCAGCCCCGGGACACAGAACACTGAAGCTTTCTTT
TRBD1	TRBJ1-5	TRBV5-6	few	CASSLQGGQPQHF	TGTGCCAGCAGCTTACAGGGGGGTCAGCCCCAGCATTTT
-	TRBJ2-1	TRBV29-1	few	CSVEDRVVGGEQFF	TGCAGCGTTGAAGATCGTGTCGTAGGGGGTGAGCAGTTCTTC
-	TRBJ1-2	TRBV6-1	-	CASSELQRYYGYTF	TGTGCCAGCAGTGAATTACAGAGATACTATGGCTACACCTTC
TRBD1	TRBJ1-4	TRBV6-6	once	CASSGGQLKKLFF	TGTGCCAGCAGTGGGGGACAGTTAAAAAAACTGTTTTTT
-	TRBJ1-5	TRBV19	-	CASSITGDNQPQHF	TGTGCCAGTAGTATTACAGGAGACAATCAGCCCCAGCATTTT
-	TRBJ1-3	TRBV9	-	CASSGGGYSGNTIYF	TGTGCCAGCAGCGGGGGAGGCTACTCTGGAAACACCATATATTTT
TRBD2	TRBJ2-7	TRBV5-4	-	CASSLGLAGVEQYF	TGTGCCAGCAGCTTGGGGCTAGCGGGGGTCGAGCAGTACTTC
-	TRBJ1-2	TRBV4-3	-	CASSQGRANYGYTF	TGCGCCAGCAGCCAAGGCAGGGCTAACTATGGCTACACCTTC
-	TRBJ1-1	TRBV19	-	CATGNLGTEAFF	TGTGCCACCGGGAATTTGGGGACTGAAGCTTTCTTT
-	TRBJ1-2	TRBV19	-	CASSIASYYGYTF	TGTGCCAGTAGTATAGCGAGTTACTATGGCTACACCTTC
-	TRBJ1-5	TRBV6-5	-	CASSSFGTGRNQPQHF	TGTGCCAGCAGTTCTTTCGGAACAGGGCGCAATCAGCCCCAGCATTTT
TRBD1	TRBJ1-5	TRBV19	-	CASGGQGALSNQPQHF	TGTGCCAGCGGAGGACAGGGGGCTCTTAGCAATCAGCCCCAGCATTTT
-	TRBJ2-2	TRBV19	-	CASSKFRLNTGELFF	TGTGCCAGTAGTAAGTTTCGGTTAAACACCGGGGAGCTGTTTTTT
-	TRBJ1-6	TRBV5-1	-	CASSLQGLGRLLNSPLHF	TGCGCCAGCAGCTTGCAGGGGTTGGGTAGACTGCTTAATTCACCCCTCCACTTT
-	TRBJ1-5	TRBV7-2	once	CASSPRTANQPQHF	TGTGCCAGCAGCCCAAGGACAGCCAATCAGCCCCAGCATTTT
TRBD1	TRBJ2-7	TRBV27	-	CASSPSTGGIREQYF	TGTGCCAGCAGTCCGTCGACAGGGGGTATACGGGAGCAGTACTTC
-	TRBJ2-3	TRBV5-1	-	CASTPGGAGAADTQYF	TGCGCCAGCACCCCGGGGGGTGCGGGGGCTGCAGATACGCAGTATTTT
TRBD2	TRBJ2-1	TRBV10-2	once	CASTSTGLESNEQFF	TGCGCCAGCACCAGTACCGGACTAGAATCCAATGAGCAGTTCTTC
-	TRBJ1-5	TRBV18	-	CASSVDSGNQPQHF	TGTGCCAGCTCAGTGGACAGCGGCAATCAGCCCCAGCATTTT
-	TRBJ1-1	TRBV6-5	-	CASSFLTGTRNTEAFF	TGTGCCAGCAGTTTCCTTACCGGGACAAGGAACACTGAAGCTTTCTTT
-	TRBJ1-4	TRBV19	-	CASKGNRDNEKLFF	TGTGCCAGTAAAGGAAACAGGGATAATGAAAAACTGTTTTTT
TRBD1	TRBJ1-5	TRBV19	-	CASRETGERQPQHF	TGTGCCAGTAGGGAGACAGGGGAACGGCAGCCCCAGCATTTT
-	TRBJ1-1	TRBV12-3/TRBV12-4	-	CASSLRADSEAFF	TGTGCCAGCAGTTTACGGGCGGACTCGGAAGCTTTCTTT
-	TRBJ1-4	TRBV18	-	CASSPVGGVHEKLFF	TGTGCCAGCTCACCAGTGGGCGGGGTTCATGAAAAACTGTTTTTT